This T cell receptor beta chain was recorded in a study of OX40 agonist ivuxolimab in advanced cancers. Turning to the study itself: Patients undergoing dose escalation presented with hepatocellular carcinoma, melanoma, renal cell or head and neck cancer.

Generated by immunoSEQ multiplex PCR, the TCRdb table keeps only in-frame clones and is missing some. This table has about 55,000 clones, 80% to 90% appearing once. Autoimmune disease history or systemic immunosuppression led to patient exclusion. There are 13 residues in the CDR3. Trimming pared 1 base from V and 3 bases from J, leaving 7 bases between. Germline V CDR1 and CDR2: SGHVS, FQNEAQ. The specimen comprised CD4+ or CD8+ T cells sorted from blood, sampled in a trial of the OX40 agonist ivuxolimab. The rearrangement uses TRBV7-8 and TRBJ2-7; D not certain. The origin of this receptor is an adult with an advanced solid tumor such as melanoma, head and neck, liver or kidney cancer. The CDR3 sequence: CASSLGLFYEQYF. The CDR3, as DNA: TGTGCCAGCAGCTTAGGACTCTTCTACGAGCAGTACTTC.